This T cell receptor (beta chain) was retrieved from a study of CD8+ T cells in alopecia areata (dated by TCRdb to between 2017 and 2018). The study in broad terms: Treated patients were enrolled in an open-label pilot trial of oral tofacitinib at 5 to 10 mg twice daily for moderate-to-severe alopecia areata. In humans, TCRbeta sequencing was performed on scalp tissue and on sorted CD4+ and CD8+ peripheral blood T cells from healthy controls and from patients with patchy or totalis/universalis alopecia areata. Amplification of TCRbeta CDR3 regions was done by immunoSEQ multiplex PCR using 35 Vbeta forward primers and 13 Jbeta reverse primers. RNA was extracted with the PAXgene miRNA kit for fixed scalp, the miRNeasy kit for PBMCs, and the RNeasy kit for mouse skin. Biopsies were taken from tofacitinib-treated patients at baseline and again at 4 and 24 weeks into treatment, and several of those patients also had a later scalp biopsy. Clonality in the scalp was compared among normal scalp (n=4), patchy alopecia areata scalp (n=8), and alopecia totalis/universalis scalp (n=8). High-throughput TCRbeta sequencing was used to examine T cell clonal expansion in alopecia areata in both the C3H/HeJ mouse model and human patients. Patients received tofacitinib for 6 to 18 months and were then followed off drug for 6 months to check for delayed response and recurrence. In treated patients, disease severity was measured using the SALT score, which gives the percentage of scalp surface area affected. Results the study describes overall, beyond this receptor: Scalp TCR repertoire analysis is complicated because resident alphabeta T cells in normal human skin are also sequenced, whereas mouse skin is dominated by gammadelta T cells. Tofacitinib significantly decreased scalp clonality and the number of expanded CD8+ clones among the top 100 scalp clones. Higher clonality and more expanded CD8+ clones were observed in lesional scalp than in normal scalp, particularly in alopecia totalis/universalis, a finding suggestive of antigenic drive. Many expanded lesional clones were found to persist in scalp and blood during tofacitinib treatment, and relapse after treatment cessation may be partly explained by this persistence. Shared TCR sequences between patients were less evident than in mice, which may be partly attributable to HLA diversity in the patient population. The treated cohort was small, with a single nonresponder, so links between baseline CD8+ expansion and response need larger studies.

The library was built by means of the immunoSEQ multiplex PCR assay. RNA was extracted from all samples and reverse transcribed into cDNA, which served as template for TCR sequencing. First-strand cDNA was synthesized using SuperScript III with a 2:1 mix of oligo-dT and random hexamers. A synthetic immune receptor repertoire was used to measure amplification bias, and any remaining bias was corrected computationally. The study's own analysis went as follows. Raw reads were preprocessed to remove errors, and CDR3 was defined according to IMGT conventions as the region from the conserved cysteine to phenylalanine. To get clonality, Shannon entropy was normalized by log2 of the number of productive unique TCRs and the result was subtracted from 1. Whether each scalp clone was CD4 or CD8 was inferred by checking scalp TCRbeta sequences against the CD4 and CD8 repertoires from sorted blood. In its TCRdb copy, this immuneACCESS table keeps in-frame sequences only and misses some clones. Where compared with another copy, unresolved V genes explain less than half of these, and the others have no known cause. V and J calls and clone size are given by that table; D and trimming were obtained from the DNA. The sample has some 180,000 clones on record, about 51% of them singletons. The top ten hold over 9% of the sample.

Sample treatment or condition, as interpreted from the label and publication: oral pan-JAK inhibitor, 5-10 mg twice daily. From alopecia areata patients, peripheral blood was collected along with lesional scalp punch biopsies. PBMCs were separated by density centrifugation and stained for CD3, CD4 and CD8, after which CD4+ and CD8+ T cells were sorted on a FACSAria. CDR1 and CDR2 are read off the germline V gene as SQVTM and ANQGSEA. Reading from cysteine to phenylalanine, the CDR3 counts 15 amino acids. Of the read, only the CDR3 DNA is kept; its 45 bases are in frame from base 1. Germline trimming: 8 bases from V, 5 bases from J; junction bases outside gene matches: 15. Notes on this clone: Its specific antigen is unknown. Nothing much larger sits one base from this clone, and base qualities are not available.

This sequence originates from a human donor with alopecia areata. Rearrangement joined TRBV29-1 to TRBJ1-2; TRBD1 lines up with 9 middle nucleotides. Sample: CD8+ T cells sorted from blood, taken at week 52, from a patient treated with tofacitinib. The bases are TGCAGCTACCTCCTCCTTCGGACAGGGGTGTATGGCTACACCTTC. It specifies CSYLLLRTGVYGYTF.